These T cell receptor beta chains were read from a single sample in a study of shared clonotypes between healthy human individuals. Sequencing used immunoSEQ multiplex PCR; TCRdb keeps in-frame clones, though not all of them. The sample lists around 1.9 million clones; over 85% were seen once. The sample taken for sequencing was naive CD8+ T cells from PBMCs. All receptors derive from a man aged 18-30 years in good health. Some clones in this sample may be carry-over from other donors' samples. Both conserved end residues are part of each CDR3. D genes are given only for firm matches. Expanded clones get a size class; other rows say once, few or many, or leave the size out.

v_call	j_call	d_call	clone_size	cdr3_aa	cdr3_nt
TRBV2	TRBJ1-5	-	once	CASSAAGYSNQPQHF	TGTGCCAGCAGTGCTGCAGGGTATAGCAATCAGCCCCAGCATTTT
TRBV15	TRBJ2-5	TRBD1	-	CATSSRGSSTETQYF	TGTGCCACCAGCTCCAGGGGGTCTAGCACAGAGACCCAGTACTTC
TRBV6-1	TRBJ2-4	-	-	CASSTSRGIQYF	TGTGCCAGCAGCACGTCGCGCGGCATTCAGTACTTC
TRBV27	TRBJ2-7	-	-	CASSAIRGDQHEQYF	TGTGCCAGCAGTGCCATAAGAGGGGACCAGCACGAGCAGTACTTC
TRBV4-1	TRBJ2-1	-	once	CASSQDGPALGGYNEQFF	TGCGCCAGCAGCCAAGATGGTCCGGCCCTCGGCGGATACAATGAGCAGTTCTTC
TRBV27	TRBJ2-3	-	few	CASSWAGSTDTQYF	TGTGCCAGCAGCTGGGCCGGGTCCACAGATACGCAGTATTTT
TRBV11-2	TRBJ2-7	TRBD1	-	CASSSQGALYEQYF	TGTGCCAGCAGCTCACAGGGGGCATTGTACGAGCAGTACTTC
TRBV28	TRBJ1-2	-	-	CASRVVGTDYGYTF	TGTGCCAGCAGAGTAGTCGGGACGGATTATGGCTACACCTTC
TRBV11-2	TRBJ2-2	TRBD2	-	CASSLFSGRGTGELFF	TGTGCCAGCAGCTTATTCAGCGGGAGGGGCACCGGGGAGCTGTTTTTT
TRBV7-9	TRBJ1-5	-	-	CASSSDGNQPQHF	TGTGCCAGCAGCTCCGATGGCAATCAGCCTCAGCATTTT
TRBV4-1	TRBJ1-1	TRBD1	-	CASSLGQVNTEAFF	TGCGCCAGCAGCCTTGGACAGGTGAACACTGAAGCTTTCTTT
TRBV27	TRBJ2-7	-	-	CATTELGAGPLGNYEQYF	TGTGCCACCACAGAGTTAGGGGCAGGGCCACTGGGAAACTACGAGCAGTACTTC
TRBV7-9	TRBJ2-7	TRBD2	-	CASSRTTGTKAYKQYF	TGTGCCAGCAGCCGAACAACCGGGACTAAGGCCTACAAGCAGTACTTC
TRBV28	TRBJ2-1	-	-	CASSEASNNEQFF	TGTGCCAGCAGTGAGGCATCGAACAATGAGCAGTTCTTC
TRBV19	TRBJ2-1	TRBD2	-	CASSIGTSGPRNEQFF	TGTGCCAGTAGTATAGGGACTAGCGGCCCACGGAATGAGCAGTTCTTC
TRBV5-4	TRBJ2-2	TRBD1	-	CAISQGAATGELFF	TGTGCCATCTCTCAGGGGGCAGCCACCGGGGAGCTGTTTTTT
TRBV6-5	TRBJ2-7	TRBD2	-	CASSYSRLAGSNEQYF	TGTGCCAGCAGTTACTCGAGACTAGCGGGATCTAACGAGCAGTACTTC
TRBV2	TRBJ2-7	-	-	CASRTPADDEQYF	TGTGCCAGCAGAACCCCGGCGGACGACGAGCAGTACTTC
TRBV27	TRBJ2-1	-	-	CASKWAGTALNEQFF	TGTGCCAGCAAATGGGCGGGAACCGCCTTGAATGAGCAGTTCTTC
TRBV7-9	TRBJ2-1	-	-	CASSLTRNNEQFF	TGTGCCAGCAGCTTAACCAGGAACAATGAGCAGTTCTTC
TRBV4-3	TRBJ1-1	-	-	CASSQGRHTEAFF	TGCGCCAGCAGCCAGGGGAGGCACACTGAAGCTTTCTTT
TRBV27	TRBJ2-5	-	-	CASTFSGTQYF	TGTGCCAGCACTTTCAGCGGGACCCAGTACTTC
TRBV5-1	TRBJ2-7	TRBD2	-	CASSLTSGMYEQYF	TGCGCCAGCAGCCTGACTAGCGGGATGTACGAGCAGTACTTC
TRBV7-9	TRBJ2-5	-	-	CASSLAVGETQYF	TGTGCCAGCAGCTTAGCTGTCGGCGAGACCCAGTACTTC
TRBV5-6	TRBJ2-1	-	-	CASSLQGPAEWEQFF	TGTGCCAGCAGCTTGCAGGGGCCCGCGGAGTGGGAGCAGTTCTTC
TRBV7-2	TRBJ2-1	-	-	CASSPLADYYNEQFF	TGTGCCAGCAGCCCTTTAGCAGATTACTACAATGAGCAGTTCTTC
TRBV9	TRBJ1-1	-	-	CASSEGREGNAEAFF	TGTGCCAGCAGCGAAGGACGGGAGGGGAACGCTGAAGCTTTCTTT
TRBV6-5	TRBJ1-1	-	-	CASSYSSQGAEAFF	TGTGCCAGCAGTTACTCTTCCCAGGGCGCTGAAGCTTTCTTT
TRBV27	TRBJ1-5	-	few	CASGTLGHQPQHF	TGTGCCAGCGGCACCCTGGGACATCAGCCCCAGCATTTT
TRBV15	TRBJ2-2	-	-	CATSRARDTGELFF	TGTGCCACCAGCAGAGCTCGAGACACCGGGGAGCTGTTTTTT
TRBV27	TRBJ2-5	-	once	CASSPGQNLRETQYF	TGTGCCAGCAGTCCTGGACAAAATCTCCGGGAGACCCAGTACTTC
TRBV7-3	TRBJ2-2	-	-	CASSLSGGELFF	TGTGCCAGCAGCTTATCCGGCGGGGAGCTGTTTTTT
TRBV4-1	TRBJ1-5	-	-	CASSQGIGKNQPQHF	TGCGCCAGCAGCCAAGGGATAGGGAAGAATCAGCCCCAGCATTTT
TRBV19	TRBJ1-4	TRBD1	once	CASSGQEDNEKLFF	TGTGCCAGTAGTGGACAGGAAGATAATGAAAAACTGTTTTTT
TRBV11-3	TRBJ2-3	-	-	CASSLGAGHTDTQYF	TGTGCCAGCAGCTTAGGCGCAGGGCACACAGATACGCAGTATTTT
TRBV27	TRBJ2-1	-	once	CASSFKGRGEQFF	TGTGCCAGCAGTTTTAAGGGGAGAGGCGAGCAGTTCTTC
TRBV15	TRBJ2-5	-	-	CATSRDGGVPRETQYF	TGTGCCACCAGCAGAGACGGGGGAGTACCAAGAGAAACCCAGTACTTC
TRBV7-9	TRBJ2-7	TRBD2	-	CASSPREGAGGSYEQYF	TGTGCCAGCAGCCCCAGAGAGGGCGCGGGAGGCTCCTACGAGCAGTACTTC
TRBV2	TRBJ2-7	TRBD2	-	CASSWTSGAMSSYEQYF	TGTGCCAGCAGCTGGACTAGCGGGGCCATGAGCTCCTACGAGCAGTACTTC
TRBV27	TRBJ2-1	-	-	CASSSDPVGNEQFF	TGTGCCAGCAGCTCCGACCCAGTGGGCAATGAGCAGTTCTTC
TRBV5-6	TRBJ1-1	-	-	CASSLAQADTEAFF	TGTGCCAGCAGCTTGGCACAGGCGGACACTGAAGCTTTCTTT
TRBV5-1	TRBJ2-7	TRBD2	-	CASSLGPGLAGHEQYF	TGCGCCAGCAGCTTGGGTCCCGGACTAGCGGGCCACGAGCAGTACTTC
TRBV27	TRBJ1-5	-	once	CASSITESSQPQHF	TGTGCCAGCAGTATAACAGAGTCGAGTCAGCCCCAGCATTTT
TRBV29-1	TRBJ2-7	TRBD1	-	CSVRTGDLYEQYF	TGCAGCGTGAGGACAGGCGACCTCTACGAGCAGTACTTC
TRBV19	TRBJ1-4	-	-	CASTQEPGSTEKLFF	TGTGCCAGTACCCAGGAGCCAGGGTCTACTGAAAAACTGTTTTTT
TRBV7-2	TRBJ2-5	TRBD1	-	CASSWTGPQETQYF	TGTGCCAGCAGCTGGACAGGACCCCAAGAGACCCAGTACTTC
TRBV29-1	TRBJ2-7	-	-	CSVPGKERYEQYF	TGCAGCGTTCCAGGTAAAGAAAGGTACGAGCAGTACTTC
TRBV28	TRBJ2-3	-	-	CASPDPLGTQYF	TGTGCCAGCCCAGACCCTCTGGGTACGCAGTATTTT
TRBV19	TRBJ2-5	-	once	CASSIDHDKQETQYF	TGTGCCAGTAGTATAGACCACGACAAGCAAGAGACCCAGTACTTC